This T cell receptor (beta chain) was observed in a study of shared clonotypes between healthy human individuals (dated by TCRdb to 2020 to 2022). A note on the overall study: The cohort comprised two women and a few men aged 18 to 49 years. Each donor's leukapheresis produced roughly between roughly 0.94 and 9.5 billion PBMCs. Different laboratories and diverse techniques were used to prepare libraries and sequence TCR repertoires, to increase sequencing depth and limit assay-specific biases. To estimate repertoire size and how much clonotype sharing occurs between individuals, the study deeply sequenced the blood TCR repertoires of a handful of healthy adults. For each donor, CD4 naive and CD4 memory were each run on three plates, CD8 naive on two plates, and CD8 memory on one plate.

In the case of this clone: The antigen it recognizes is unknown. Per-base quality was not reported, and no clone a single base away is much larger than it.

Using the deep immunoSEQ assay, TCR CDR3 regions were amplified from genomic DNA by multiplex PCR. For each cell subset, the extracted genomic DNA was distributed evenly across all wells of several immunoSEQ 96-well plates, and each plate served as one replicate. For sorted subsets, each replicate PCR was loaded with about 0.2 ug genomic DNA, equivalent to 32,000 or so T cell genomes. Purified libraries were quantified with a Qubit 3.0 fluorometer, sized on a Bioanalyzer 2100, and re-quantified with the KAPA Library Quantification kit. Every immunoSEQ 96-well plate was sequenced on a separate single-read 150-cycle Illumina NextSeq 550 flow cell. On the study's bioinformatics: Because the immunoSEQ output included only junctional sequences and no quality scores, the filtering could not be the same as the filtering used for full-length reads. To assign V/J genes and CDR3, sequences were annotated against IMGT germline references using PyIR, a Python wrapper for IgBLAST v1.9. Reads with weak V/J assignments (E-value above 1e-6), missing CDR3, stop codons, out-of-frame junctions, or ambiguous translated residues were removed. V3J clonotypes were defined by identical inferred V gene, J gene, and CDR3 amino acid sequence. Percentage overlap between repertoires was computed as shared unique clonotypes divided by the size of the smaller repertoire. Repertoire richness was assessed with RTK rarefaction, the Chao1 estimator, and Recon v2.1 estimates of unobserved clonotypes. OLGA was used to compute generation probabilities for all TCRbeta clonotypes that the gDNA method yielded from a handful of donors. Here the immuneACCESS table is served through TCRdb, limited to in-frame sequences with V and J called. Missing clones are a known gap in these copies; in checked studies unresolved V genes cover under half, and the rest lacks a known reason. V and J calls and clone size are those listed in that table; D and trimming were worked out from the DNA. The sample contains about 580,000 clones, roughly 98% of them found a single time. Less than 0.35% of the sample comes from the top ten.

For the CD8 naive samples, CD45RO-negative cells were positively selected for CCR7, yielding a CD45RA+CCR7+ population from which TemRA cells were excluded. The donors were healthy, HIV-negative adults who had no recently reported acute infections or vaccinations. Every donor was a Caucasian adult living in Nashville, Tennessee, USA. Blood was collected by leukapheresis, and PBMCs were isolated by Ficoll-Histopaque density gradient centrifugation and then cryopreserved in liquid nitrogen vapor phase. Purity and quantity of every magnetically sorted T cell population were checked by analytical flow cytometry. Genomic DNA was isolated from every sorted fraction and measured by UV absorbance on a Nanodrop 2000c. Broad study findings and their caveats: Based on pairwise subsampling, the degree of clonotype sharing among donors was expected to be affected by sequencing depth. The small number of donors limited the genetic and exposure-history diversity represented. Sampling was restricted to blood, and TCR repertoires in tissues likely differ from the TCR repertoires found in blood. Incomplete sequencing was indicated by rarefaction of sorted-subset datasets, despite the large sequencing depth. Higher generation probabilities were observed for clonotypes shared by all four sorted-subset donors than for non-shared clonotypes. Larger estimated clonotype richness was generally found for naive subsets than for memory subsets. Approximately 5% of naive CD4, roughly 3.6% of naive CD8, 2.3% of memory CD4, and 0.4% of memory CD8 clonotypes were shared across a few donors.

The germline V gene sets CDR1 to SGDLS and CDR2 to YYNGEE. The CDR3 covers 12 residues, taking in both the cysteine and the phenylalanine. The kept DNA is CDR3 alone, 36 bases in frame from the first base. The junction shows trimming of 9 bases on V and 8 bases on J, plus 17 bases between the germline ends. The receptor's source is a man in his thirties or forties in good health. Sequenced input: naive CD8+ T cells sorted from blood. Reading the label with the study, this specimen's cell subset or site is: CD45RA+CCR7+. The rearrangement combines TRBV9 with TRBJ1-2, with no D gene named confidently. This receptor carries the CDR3 CATARGVVGYTF. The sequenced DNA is TGTGCCACCGCCCGCGGCGTCGTGGGCTACACCTTC.